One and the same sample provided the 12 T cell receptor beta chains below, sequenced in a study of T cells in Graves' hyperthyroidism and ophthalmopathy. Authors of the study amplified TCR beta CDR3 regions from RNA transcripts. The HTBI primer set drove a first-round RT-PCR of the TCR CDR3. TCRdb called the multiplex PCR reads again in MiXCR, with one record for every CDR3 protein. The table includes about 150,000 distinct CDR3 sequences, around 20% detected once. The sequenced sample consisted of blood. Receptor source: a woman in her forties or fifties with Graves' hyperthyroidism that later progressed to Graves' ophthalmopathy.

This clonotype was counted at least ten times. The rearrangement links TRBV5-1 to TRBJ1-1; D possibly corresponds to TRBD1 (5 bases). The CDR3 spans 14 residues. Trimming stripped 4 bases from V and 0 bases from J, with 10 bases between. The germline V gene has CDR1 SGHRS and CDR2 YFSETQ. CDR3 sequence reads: CASSPRAMNTEAFF. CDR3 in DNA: TGCGCCAGCAGCCCCAGGGCCATGAACACTGAAGCTTTCTTT.

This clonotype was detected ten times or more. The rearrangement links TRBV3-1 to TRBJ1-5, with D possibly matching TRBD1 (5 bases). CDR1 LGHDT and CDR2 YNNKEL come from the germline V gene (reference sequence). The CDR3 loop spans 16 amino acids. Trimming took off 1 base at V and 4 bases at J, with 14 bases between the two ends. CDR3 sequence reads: CASSQGGGGLNQPQHF. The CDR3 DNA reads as TGTGCCAGCAGCCAAGGGGGGGGAGGGTTGAATCAGCCCCAGCATTTT.

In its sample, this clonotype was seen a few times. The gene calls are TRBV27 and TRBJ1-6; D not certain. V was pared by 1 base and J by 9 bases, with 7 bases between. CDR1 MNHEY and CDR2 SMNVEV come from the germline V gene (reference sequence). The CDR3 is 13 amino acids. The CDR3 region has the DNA TGTGCCAGCAGTTTATATGCGGGTTCACCCCTCCACTTT. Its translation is CASSLYAGSPLHF.

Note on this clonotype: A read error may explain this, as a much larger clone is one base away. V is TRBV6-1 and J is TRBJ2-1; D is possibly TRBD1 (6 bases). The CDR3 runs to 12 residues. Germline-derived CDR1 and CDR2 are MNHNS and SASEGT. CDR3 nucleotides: TGTGCCAGCGGAAGGACAGCCAATGAGCGGTTCTTC. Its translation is CASGRTANERFF.

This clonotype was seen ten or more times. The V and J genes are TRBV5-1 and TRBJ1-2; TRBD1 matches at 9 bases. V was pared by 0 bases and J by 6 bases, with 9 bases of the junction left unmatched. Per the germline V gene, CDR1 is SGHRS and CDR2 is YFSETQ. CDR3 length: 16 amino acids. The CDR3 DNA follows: TGCGCCAGCAGCTTGGACGGGACAGGGAATGCGGATGGCTACACCTTC. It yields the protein CASSLDGTGNADGYTF. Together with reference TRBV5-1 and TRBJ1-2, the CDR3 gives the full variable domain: KAGVTQTPRYLIKTRGQQVTLSCSPISGHRSVSWYQQTPGQGLQFLFEYFSETQRNKGNFPGRFSGRQFSNSRSEMNVSTLELGDSALYLCASSLDGTGNADGYTFGSGTRLTVV.

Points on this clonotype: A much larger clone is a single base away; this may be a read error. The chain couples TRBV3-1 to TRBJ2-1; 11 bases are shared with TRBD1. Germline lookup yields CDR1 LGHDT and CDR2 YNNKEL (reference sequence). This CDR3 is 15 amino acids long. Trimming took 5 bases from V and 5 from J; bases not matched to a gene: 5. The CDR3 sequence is CASSSRDRGNNEQFF. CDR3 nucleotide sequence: TGTGCCAGCAGCTCCCGGGACAGGGGGAACAATGAGCAGTTCTTC.

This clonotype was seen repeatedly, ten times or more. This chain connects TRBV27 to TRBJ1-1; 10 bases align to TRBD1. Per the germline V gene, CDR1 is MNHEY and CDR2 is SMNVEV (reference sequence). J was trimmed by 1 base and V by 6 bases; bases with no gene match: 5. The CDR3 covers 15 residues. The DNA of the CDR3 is TGTGCCAGCAGAAGGGACAGGGGCGGGAACACTGAAGCTTTCTTT. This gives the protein CASRRDRGGNTEAFF.

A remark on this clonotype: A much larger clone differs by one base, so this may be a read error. CDR3 residues: CASSNGQGGNTEAFF. Written as DNA, the CDR3 is TGTGCCAGCAGTAACGGACAGGGGGGGAACACTGAAGCTTTCTTT. The chain combines TRBV28 with TRBJ1-1; 10 bases agree with TRBD1. V was clipped by 5 bases and J by 1 base; unmatched bases: 4. CDR3 length: 15 residues. Germline V gives CDR1 MDHEN, CDR2 SYDVKM.

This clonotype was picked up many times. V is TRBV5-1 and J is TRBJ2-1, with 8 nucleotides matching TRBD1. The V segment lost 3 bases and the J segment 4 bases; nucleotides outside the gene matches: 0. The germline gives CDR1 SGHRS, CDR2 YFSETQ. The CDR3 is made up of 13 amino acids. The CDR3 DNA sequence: TGCGCCAGCAGCTGGACAGGGTACAATGAGCAGTTCTTC. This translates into CASSWTGYNEQFF.

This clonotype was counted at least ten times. The CDR3 spells CASSASLEQYF. For the CDR3, the DNA is TGTGCCAGCAGTGCATCCCTGGAGCAGTACTTC. The chain joins TRBV12-3 or TRBV12-4 to TRBJ2-7; the D is unclear. Trimming removed 5 bases from V and 7 bases from J, with 9 bases in between. This CDR3 spans 11 amino acids.

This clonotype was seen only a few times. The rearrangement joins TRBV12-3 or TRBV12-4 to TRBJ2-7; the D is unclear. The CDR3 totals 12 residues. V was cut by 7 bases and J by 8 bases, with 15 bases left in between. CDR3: CASKTGSGQQYF. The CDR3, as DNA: TGTGCCAGCAAAACCGGCTCAGGCCAGCAGTACTTC.

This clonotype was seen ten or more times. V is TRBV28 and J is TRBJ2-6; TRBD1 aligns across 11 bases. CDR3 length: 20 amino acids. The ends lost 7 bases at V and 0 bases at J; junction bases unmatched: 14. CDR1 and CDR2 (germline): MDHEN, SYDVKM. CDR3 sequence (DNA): TGTGCCAGCACCGGGACAGGGGGTTTTGGGTCACTCTCTGGGGCCAACGTCCTGACTTTC. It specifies CASTGTGGFGSLSGANVLTF.